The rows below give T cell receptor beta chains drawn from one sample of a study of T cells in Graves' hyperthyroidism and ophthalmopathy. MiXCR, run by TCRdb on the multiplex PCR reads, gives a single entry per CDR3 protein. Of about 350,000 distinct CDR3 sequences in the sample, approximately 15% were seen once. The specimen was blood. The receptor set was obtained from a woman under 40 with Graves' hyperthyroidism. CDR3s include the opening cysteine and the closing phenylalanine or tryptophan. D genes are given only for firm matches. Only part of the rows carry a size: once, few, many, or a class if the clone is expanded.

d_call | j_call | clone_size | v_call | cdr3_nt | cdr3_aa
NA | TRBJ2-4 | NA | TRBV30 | TGTGCCTGGAGTGTAGCTCTAGCCAAAAACATTCAGTACTTC | CAWSVALAKNIQYF
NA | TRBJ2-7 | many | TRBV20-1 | TGCAGTGCCTCGGACACAGCTAACGAGCAGTACTTC | CSASDTANEQYF
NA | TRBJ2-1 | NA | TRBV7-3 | TGTGCCAGCAGCTTTGGACTAAACAATGAGCAGTTCTTC | CASSFGLNNEQFF
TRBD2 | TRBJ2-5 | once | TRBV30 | TGTGCCTGGAGTGGGGGCCTAGCGGGCCGGGGGACCCAGTACTTC | CAWSGGLAGRGTQYF
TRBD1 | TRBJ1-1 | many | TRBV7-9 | TGTGCCAGCAGGCCCGACAGGGGTCACATGAACACTGAAGCTTTCTTT | CASRPDRGHMNTEAFF
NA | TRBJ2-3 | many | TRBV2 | TGTGCCAGCAGTGAAAAGCTGCCCTACGGAGATACGCAGTATTTT | CASSEKLPYGDTQYF
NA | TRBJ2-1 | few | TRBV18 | TGTGCCAGCTCACCATACCCCCGCGGGGCAGGGACCTACAATGAGCAGTTCTTC | CASSPYPRGAGTYNEQFF
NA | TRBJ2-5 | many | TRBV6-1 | TGTGCCAGCAGTAACATGCAAGAGACCCAGTACTTC | CASSNMQETQYF
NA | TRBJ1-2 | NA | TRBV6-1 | TGTGCCAGCAGTATTACTCCGGAGGCAGGCGGCTATGGCTACACCTTC | CASSITPEAGGYGYTF
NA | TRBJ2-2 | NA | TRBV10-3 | TGTGCCATCAGTGAGGGCTATGGACTCACCGGGGAGCTGTTTTTT | CAISEGYGLTGELFF
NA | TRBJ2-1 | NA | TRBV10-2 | TGCGCCAGCAACCAGGACGCGATTGATGAGCAGTTCTTC | CASNQDAIDEQFF
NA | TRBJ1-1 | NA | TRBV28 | TGTGCCAGCTCCGGGGTCCCAAGGAACACTGAAGCTTTCTTT | CASSGVPRNTEAFF
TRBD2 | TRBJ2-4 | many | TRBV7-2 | TGTGCCAGCAGCTTCCGACTAGCGGGAGAATCCAAAAACATTCAGTACTTC | CASSFRLAGESKNIQYF
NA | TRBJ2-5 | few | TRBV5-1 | TGCGCCAGCAGCATGGCGGGAAAGCAAGAGACCCAGTACTTC | CASSMAGKQETQYF
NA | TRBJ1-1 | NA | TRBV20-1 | TGCAGTCCGGTTAGACTTATGAAAGCTTTCTTT | CSPVRLMKAFF
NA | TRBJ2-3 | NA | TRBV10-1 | TGCGCCAGCAGTGAGTTAGGGGGGGCCTGCACAGATACGCAGTATTTT | CASSELGGACTDTQYF
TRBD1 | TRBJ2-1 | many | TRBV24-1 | TGTGCCACCAGTGATAGCAGGGACAGGGGAGAGTTGAATGAGCAGTTCTTC | CATSDSRDRGELNEQFF
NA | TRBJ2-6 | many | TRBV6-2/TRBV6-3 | TGTGCCAGCGGTTACCTATCTGGGGCCAACGTCCTGACTTTC | CASGYLSGANVLTF
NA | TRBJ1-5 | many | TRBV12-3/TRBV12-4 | TGTGCCAGCAGTGCCCCCTTAGTTGGCGGTCGTTATCCCCAGCATTTT | CASSAPLVGGRYPQHF
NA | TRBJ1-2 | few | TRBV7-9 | TGTGCCAGCAGCTTAGTCCCGGGAAGGGCATATGGCTACACCTTC | CASSLVPGRAYGYTF
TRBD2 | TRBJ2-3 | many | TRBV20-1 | TGCAGTGCCCCTGTCGCTACTAGCGGGAGGGCCCGGGCAGATACGCAGTATTTT | CSAPVATSGRARADTQYF
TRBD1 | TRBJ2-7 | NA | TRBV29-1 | TGCAGCGTTGAAGACGCCGGACAGGGGGCCTTCGAGCAGTACTTC | CSVEDAGQGAFEQYF